The 18 T cell receptor beta chains below all came from one sample that was sequenced in a study of cytomegalovirus exposure and HLA in healthy donors. The study ran its PCR with 60 Vbeta and 13 Jbeta primers. Libraries were prepared by immunoSEQ multiplex PCR; TCRdb keeps only in-frame clonotypes and omits some of them. Of 85,000 to 120,000 clones listed, just over 70% are singletons. The source material was PBMCs. The receptors come from a boy aged 5-17 years in good health and CMV-seronegative.

The rearrangement uses TRBV19 and TRBJ2-7, with 14 bases identical to TRBD2. This CDR3 is 15 amino acids long. Germline V gene sequence: CDR1 LNHDA, CDR2 SQIVND (reference sequence). V dropped 1 base and J dropped 6; count of bases not matched to a gene: 2. In DNA form, the CDR3 reads TGTGCCAGTAGTATAGGCGGACTAGCGGGAGGCGAGCAGTACTTC. Translated, it gives CASSIGGLAGGEQYF. The whole variable domain, remainder taken from reference TRBV19 and TRBJ2-7, is DGGITQSPKYLFRKEGQNVTLSCEQNLNHDAMYWYRQDPGQGLRLIYYSQIVNDFQKGDIAEGYSVSREKKESFPLTVTSAQKNPTAFYLCASSIGGLAGGEQYFGPGTRLTVT.

This clone was seen a few times. The chain links TRBV7-2 to TRBJ2-3, with TRBD1 identical over 12 bases. Per the germline V gene, CDR1 is SGHTA and CDR2 is FQGNSA. The CDR3 sequence is 18 residues long. The J segment lost 1 base and the V segment lost 1 base, leaving 6 bases of the junction unmatched. This CDR3 is CASSLEGTGGAGTDTQYF. CDR3 nucleotides: TGTGCCAGCAGCTTAGAGGGGACAGGGGGCGCCGGCACAGATACGCAGTATTTT.

V usage is TRBV30 and J usage is TRBJ1-2, with D possibly TRBD1 on 5 matching bases. V lost 6 bases to trimming and J lost 4 bases, with 18 bases between them. Germline CDR1 and CDR2: GTSNPN and SVGIG (reference sequence). This CDR3 is built from 14 residues. The CDR3 region has the DNA TGTGCCTGCCGGGGAGGGTCTAGGGGCTATGGCTACACCTTC. It codes for CACRGGSRGYGYTF.

This chain links TRBV7-9 with TRBJ2-1; tentatively, D is TRBD2 (5 bases). This CDR3 is 13 amino acids long. V was pared by 1 base and J by 11 bases, with 12 bases between. The V gene's germline CDR1 is SEHNR and CDR2 FQNEAQ (reference sequence). The chain's CDR3 is CASSLVVDGKQFF. The DNA for the CDR3 is TGTGCCAGCAGCTTAGTGGTCGACGGGAAGCAGTTCTTC.

This clone has just one count. This chain joins TRBV28 and TRBJ1-4, with TRBD1 matching over 8 bases. The CDR3 contains 15 residues. In germline, CDR1 is MDHEN, CDR2 SYDVKM. With 6 bases clipped from V and 3 bases from J, the junction kept 6 bases outside the gene matches. The CDR3 DNA reads TGTGCCAGCAGCTTTCAGGGGGCGGCTAATGAAAAACTGTTTTTT. Amino acids: CASSFQGAANEKLFF.

This clone was observed a single time. This sequence joins TRBV27 and TRBJ1-6; possibly TRBD1 for D (5 bases). The CDR3 length is 13 residues. Germline loops: CDR1 MNHEY, CDR2 SMNVEV (reference sequence). The ends were cut back, 5 bases at V and 10 bases at J, with 12 bases in the middle. The DNA for the CDR3 is TGTGCCAGCAGTCCACGGACAAACTCACCCCTCCACTTT. Translated: CASSPRTNSPLHF.

This CDR3 reads CASSQDRTSGNEQFF. CDR3 DNA: TGCGCCAGCAGCCAAGATCGGACTAGCGGGAATGAGCAGTTCTTC. The rearrangement joins TRBV4-1 to TRBJ2-1; 11 bases are a match to TRBD2. Germline values: CDR1 MGHRA, CDR2 YSYEKL. This CDR3 has 15 residues. J was trimmed by 7 bases and V by 0 bases; bases with no gene match: 2.

The chain combines TRBV7-3 with TRBJ2-2, with D unclear. The CDR3 covers 14 residues. The germline V gene encodes CDR1 SGHTA and CDR2 FQGTGA. Trimming removed 6 bases from V and 6 bases from J, with 14 bases in between. CDR3 amino acids: CASSEQPSAGELFF. As DNA, the CDR3 is TGTGCCAGCAGTGAACAGCCGAGTGCCGGGGAGCTGTTTTTT.

The chain joins TRBV4-2 to TRBJ2-3; possibly TRBD2 for D (6 bases). The CDR3 contains 16 residues. Germline assignment: CDR1 LGHNA and CDR2 YNFKEQ. Trimming cost V 1 base and J 9 bases, with 20 bases left between them. CDR3 sequence: CASSQVTSLVSSTQYF. The CDR3 bases are TGTGCCAGCAGCCAAGTTACTAGCTTAGTTAGTAGCACGCAGTATTTT.

The chain carries TRBV9 and TRBJ1-1, with 11 nucleotides matching TRBD1. V lost 4 bases to trimming and J lost 5 bases; unmatched junction nucleotides: 7. From germline, CDR1 is SGDLS and CDR2 YYNGEE. The CDR3 loop spans 15 amino acids. CDR3 nucleotides: TGTGCCAGCAGCCCAGGGGGGACAGGGGGAACTGAAGCTTTCTTT. Its translation is CASSPGGTGGTEAFF.

V usage is TRBV27 and J usage is TRBJ1-4; TRBD1 matches at 8 bases. The CDR3 has 14 residues. Germline V gene sequence: CDR1 MNHEY, CDR2 SMNVEV (reference sequence). The junction had 6 bases not matched to a gene; V was cut back by 4 bases and J by 8 bases. Here the CDR3 DNA reads TGTGCCAGCAGTTCGGGACAGGCCCCAGAAAAACTGTTTTTT. It codes for CASSSGQAPEKLFF.

V gene TRBV9 combines with J gene TRBJ1-2; D unclear. The germline gives CDR1 SGDLS, CDR2 YYNGEE. This CDR3 spans 13 amino acids. The V end was cut by 7 bases, the J end by 4 bases, with 14 bases between. In DNA form, the CDR3 reads TGTGCCAGCTCCGAGGGCGGAGGCTATGGCTACACCTTC. It encodes CASSEGGGYGYTF.

This rearrangement joins TRBV5-4 to TRBJ1-2; possible D gene TRBD1, 6 bases. CDR1 and CDR2 (germline): SGHNT, YYREEE (reference sequence). CDR3 length: 14 amino acids. V lost 5 bases and J 0 bases, leaving 11 bases between the germline ends. CDR3 nucleotide sequence: TGTGCCAGCAGGGAGACAGGTTCTAACTATGGCTACACCTTC. This encodes CASRETGSNYGYTF.

The chain joins TRBV18 to TRBJ2-7; TRBD1 matches 8 bases. The CDR3 loop spans 11 amino acids. The V gene end was trimmed by 8 bases and the J gene end by 6 bases; junction bases not matched to a gene: 3. Germline CDR1 is KGHSH and CDR2 is LQKENI. The CDR3 protein is CASGDRGEQYF. The CDR3 coding sequence is TGTGCCAGCGGTGACAGGGGCGAGCAGTACTTC.

The J gene is TRBJ2-3, the V gene TRBV11-3, with 10 nucleotides matching TRBD2. The V gene's germline CDR1 is SGHNT and CDR2 YENEEA. Trimming took 2 bases from V and 1 from J; bases not matched to a gene: 0. The CDR3 has 15 residues. The CDR3, as DNA: TGTGCCAGCAGCTTACTAGCGGGAGGCACAGATACGCAGTATTTT. This codes for CASSLLAGGTDTQYF.

The V call is TRBV7-9, the J call TRBJ2-7, with 7 bases aligning to TRBD2. The trim removed 6 bases at V and 1 base at J, leaving 9 bases unmatched. Germline-derived CDR1 and CDR2 are SEHNR and FQNEAQ (reference sequence). There are 15 residues in the CDR3. The CDR3 DNA is TGTGCCAGCAGGTCACGGGAGGAACCTTCCTACGAGCAGTACTTC. This sequence encodes CASRSREEPSYEQYF. Based on the CDR3 plus reference TRBV7-9 and TRBJ2-7, the full variable domain is DTGVSQNPRHKITKRGQNVTFRCDPISEHNRLYWYRQTLGQGPEFLTYFQNEAQLEKSRLLSDRFSAERPKGSFSTLEIQRTEQGDSAMYLCASRSREEPSYEQYFGPGTRLTVT.

In the case of this clone: The junction shows a germline mismatch at one end, possibly a read error. This chain joins TRBV4-2 and TRBJ2-7; 8 bases align to TRBD2. In germline, CDR1 is LGHNA, CDR2 YNFKEQ. The CDR3 has 16 amino acids. The CDR3 DNA reads as TGTGCCAGCACCCAAGAGGGGACTAGTACGACTTACGAGCAGTACTTC. It specifies CASTQEGTSTTYEQYF.

This rearrangement joins TRBV30 to TRBJ2-1; D might be TRBD1 (5 bases). Trimming left V 3 bases short and J 9 bases short, with 9 bases between. CDR1 is GTSNPN and CDR2 is SVGIG in the germline V gene (reference sequence). The CDR3 has 11 amino acids. The CDR3 region is CAWRNQGEQFF. CDR3 in DNA: TGTGCCTGGAGGAATCAGGGTGAGCAGTTCTTC.